The clone carrying this T cell receptor beta chain was seen a single time. Germline V gives CDR1 SGHRS, CDR2 YFSETQ. Trimming stripped 4 bases from V and 10 bases from J, with 14 bases between. CDR3 length equals 12 residues. This sample is part of a study of blood T cell repertoires in COVID-19. Whole-study context: From T cells, B-cell-depleted T cells, or PBMCs came the material, which was cDNA or gDNA.

This table comes from immunoSEQ multiplex PCR, and its TCRdb copy is limited to in-frame clones, with some not included. This table has hundreds of thousands of clones, more than 70% appearing once. The receptor comes from a woman in her forties or fifties with COVID-19, enrolled during active disease. Material for sequencing was peripheral blood. This sequence joins TRBV5-1 and TRBJ1-1; D ambiguous. As DNA, the CDR3 is TGCGCCAGCAGCCGGGGAGGAGAAGCAGCTTTCTTT. Translation: CASSRGGEAAFF.